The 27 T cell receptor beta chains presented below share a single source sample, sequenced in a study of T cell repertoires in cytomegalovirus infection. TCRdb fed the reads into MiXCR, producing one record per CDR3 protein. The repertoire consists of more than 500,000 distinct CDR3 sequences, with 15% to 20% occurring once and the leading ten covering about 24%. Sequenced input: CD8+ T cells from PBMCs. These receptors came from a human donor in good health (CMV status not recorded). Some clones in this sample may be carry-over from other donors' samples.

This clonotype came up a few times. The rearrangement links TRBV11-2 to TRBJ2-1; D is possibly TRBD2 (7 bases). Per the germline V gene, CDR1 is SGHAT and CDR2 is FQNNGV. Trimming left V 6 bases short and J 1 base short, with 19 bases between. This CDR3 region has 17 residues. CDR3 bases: TGTGCCAGCAGTCAAGGAGGCGGGGGCCCATCCTACAATGAGCAGTTCTTC. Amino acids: CASSQGGGGPSYNEQFF.

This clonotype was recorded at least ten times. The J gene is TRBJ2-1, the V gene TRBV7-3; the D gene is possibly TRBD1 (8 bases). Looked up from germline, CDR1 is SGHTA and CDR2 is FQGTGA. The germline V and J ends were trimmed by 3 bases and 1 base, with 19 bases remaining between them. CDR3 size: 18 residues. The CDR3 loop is CASSFPPQGGGSYNEQFF. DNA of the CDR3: TGTGCCAGCAGCTTCCCGCCACAGGGGGGGGGTTCCTACAATGAGCAGTTCTTC.

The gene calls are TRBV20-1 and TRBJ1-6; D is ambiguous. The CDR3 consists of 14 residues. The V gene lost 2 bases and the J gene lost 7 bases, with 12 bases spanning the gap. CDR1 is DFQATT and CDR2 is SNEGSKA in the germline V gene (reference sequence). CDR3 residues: CSARTIPKNSPLHF. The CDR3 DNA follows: TGCAGTGCTAGAACAATCCCGAAAAATTCACCCCTCCACTTT.

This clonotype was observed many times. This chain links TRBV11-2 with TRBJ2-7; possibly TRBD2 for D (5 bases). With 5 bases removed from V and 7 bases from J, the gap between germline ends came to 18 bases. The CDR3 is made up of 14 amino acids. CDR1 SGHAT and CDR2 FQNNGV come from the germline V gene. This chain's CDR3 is CASSHPTVQREQYF. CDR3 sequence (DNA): TGTGCCAGCAGCCACCCCACGGTCCAGCGGGAGCAGTACTTC.

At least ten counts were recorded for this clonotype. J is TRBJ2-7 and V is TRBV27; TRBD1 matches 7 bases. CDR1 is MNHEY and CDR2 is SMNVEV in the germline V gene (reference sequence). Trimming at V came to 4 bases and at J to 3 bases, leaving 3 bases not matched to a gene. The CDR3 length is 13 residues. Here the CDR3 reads CASSSGTVYEQYF. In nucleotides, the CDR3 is TGTGCCAGCAGTTCGGGGACAGTCTACGAGCAGTACTTC.

CDR3 region: CASSQSRARHYGYTF. CDR3 DNA: TGCGCCAGCAGTCAATCCAGGGCCCGTCACTATGGCTACACCTTC. The chain joins TRBV23-1 to TRBJ1-2; tentatively, D is TRBD1 (5 bases). TRBV23-1 falls under the ORF class, with uncertain function. V shed 0 bases and J shed 3 bases, with 11 bases lying between them. The CDR3 is made up of 15 amino acids.

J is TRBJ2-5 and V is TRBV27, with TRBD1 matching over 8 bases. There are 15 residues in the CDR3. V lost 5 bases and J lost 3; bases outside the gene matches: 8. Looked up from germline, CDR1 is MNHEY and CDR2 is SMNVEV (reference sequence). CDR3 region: CASSHQGARKETQYF. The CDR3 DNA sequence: TGTGCCAGCAGTCATCAGGGGGCGCGGAAAGAGACCCAGTACTTC.

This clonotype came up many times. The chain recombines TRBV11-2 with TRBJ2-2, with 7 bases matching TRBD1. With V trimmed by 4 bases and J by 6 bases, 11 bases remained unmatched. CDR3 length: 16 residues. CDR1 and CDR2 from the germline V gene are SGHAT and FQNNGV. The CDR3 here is CASSWNDRADAGELFF. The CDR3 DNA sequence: TGTGCCAGCAGCTGGAACGACAGGGCGGACGCCGGGGAGCTGTTTTTT.

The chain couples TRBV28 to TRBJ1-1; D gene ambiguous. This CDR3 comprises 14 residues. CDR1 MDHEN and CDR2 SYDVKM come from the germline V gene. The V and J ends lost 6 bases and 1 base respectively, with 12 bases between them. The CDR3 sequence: CASRTTWENTEAFF. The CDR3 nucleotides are TGTGCCAGCAGGACAACGTGGGAGAACACTGAAGCTTTCTTT.

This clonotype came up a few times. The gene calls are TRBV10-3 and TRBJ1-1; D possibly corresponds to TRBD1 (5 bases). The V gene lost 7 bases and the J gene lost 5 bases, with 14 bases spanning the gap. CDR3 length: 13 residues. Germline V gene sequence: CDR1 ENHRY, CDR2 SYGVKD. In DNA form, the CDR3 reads TGTGCCATCAACCCCGGGGGGAGTACTGAAGCTTTCTTT. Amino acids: CAINPGGSTEAFF.

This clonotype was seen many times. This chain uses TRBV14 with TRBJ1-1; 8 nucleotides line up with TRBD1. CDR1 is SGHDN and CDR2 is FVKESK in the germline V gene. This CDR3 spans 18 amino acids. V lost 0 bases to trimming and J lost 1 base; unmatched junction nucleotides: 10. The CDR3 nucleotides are TGTGCCAGCAGCCAAGATTCAAGACAGGGGCCCAGGAACACTGAAGCTTTCTTT. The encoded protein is CASSQDSRQGPRNTEAFF.

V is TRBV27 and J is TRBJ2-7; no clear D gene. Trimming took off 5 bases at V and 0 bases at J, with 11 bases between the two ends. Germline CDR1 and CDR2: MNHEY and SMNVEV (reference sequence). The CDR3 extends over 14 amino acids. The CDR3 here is CASSEDMFSYEQYF. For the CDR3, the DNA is TGTGCCAGCAGTGAAGACATGTTCTCCTACGAGCAGTACTTC.

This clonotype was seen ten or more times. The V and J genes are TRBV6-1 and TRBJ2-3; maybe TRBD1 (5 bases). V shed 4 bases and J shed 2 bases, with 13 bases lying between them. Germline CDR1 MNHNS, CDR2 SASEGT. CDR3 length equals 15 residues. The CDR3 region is CASSGGRETTDTQYF. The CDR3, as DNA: TGTGCCAGCAGTGGTGGCAGGGAAACCACAGATACGCAGTATTTT.

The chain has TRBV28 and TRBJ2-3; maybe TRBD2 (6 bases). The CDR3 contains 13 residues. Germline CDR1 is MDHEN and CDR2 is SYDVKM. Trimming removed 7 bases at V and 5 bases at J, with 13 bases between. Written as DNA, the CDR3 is TGTGCCAGCATGGGCGGGAACGAAGATACGCAGTATTTT. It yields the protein CASMGGNEDTQYF.

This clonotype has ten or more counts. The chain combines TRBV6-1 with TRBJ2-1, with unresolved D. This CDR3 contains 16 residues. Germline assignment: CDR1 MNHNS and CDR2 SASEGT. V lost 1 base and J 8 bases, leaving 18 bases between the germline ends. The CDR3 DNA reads TGTGCCAGCAGTGAAGGGCCGACAAGGTCTGGCTATGAGCAGTTCTTC. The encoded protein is CASSEGPTRSGYEQFF.

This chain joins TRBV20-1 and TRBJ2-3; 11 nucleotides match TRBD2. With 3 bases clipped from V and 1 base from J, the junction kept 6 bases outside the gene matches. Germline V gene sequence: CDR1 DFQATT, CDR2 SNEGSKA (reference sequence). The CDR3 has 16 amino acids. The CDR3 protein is CSARGLADWGTDTQYF. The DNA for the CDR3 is TGCAGTGCTAGGGGACTAGCGGATTGGGGCACAGATACGCAGTATTTT.

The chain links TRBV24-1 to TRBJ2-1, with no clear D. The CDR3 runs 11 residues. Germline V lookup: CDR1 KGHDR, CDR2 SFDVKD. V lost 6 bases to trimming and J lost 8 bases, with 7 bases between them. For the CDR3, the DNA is TGTGCCACCAGTACGGGCCATGAGCAGTTCTTC. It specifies CATSTGHEQFF.

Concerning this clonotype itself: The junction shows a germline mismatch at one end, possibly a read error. The chain's CDR3 is CASSQTGSGPGSRVF. CDR3 coding DNA: TGCGCCAGCAGCCAGACAGGGTCGGGGCCCGGGTCCCGTGTTTTT. The V gene is TRBV4-1, the J gene TRBJ1-3; 7 bases map to TRBD1. Germline CDR1 and CDR2: MGHRA and YSYEKL. The CDR3 has 15 amino acids.

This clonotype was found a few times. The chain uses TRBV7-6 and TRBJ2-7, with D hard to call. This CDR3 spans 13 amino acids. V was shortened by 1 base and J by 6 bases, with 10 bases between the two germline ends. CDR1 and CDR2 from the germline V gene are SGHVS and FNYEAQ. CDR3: CASSLGPSLEQYF. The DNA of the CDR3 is TGTGCCAGCAGCTTAGGGCCTTCCCTCGAGCAGTACTTC.

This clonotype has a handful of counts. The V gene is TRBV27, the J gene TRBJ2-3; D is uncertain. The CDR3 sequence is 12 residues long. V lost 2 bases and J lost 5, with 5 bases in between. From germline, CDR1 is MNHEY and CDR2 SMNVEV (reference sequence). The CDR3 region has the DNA TGTGCCAGCAGTTTAACGAAAGATACGCAGTATTTT. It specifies CASSLTKDTQYF.

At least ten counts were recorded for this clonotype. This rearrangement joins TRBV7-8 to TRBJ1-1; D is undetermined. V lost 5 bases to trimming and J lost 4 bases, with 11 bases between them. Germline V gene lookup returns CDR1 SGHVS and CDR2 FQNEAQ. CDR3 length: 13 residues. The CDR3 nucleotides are TGTGCCAGCAGCCCCTTAGGAATCACTGAAGCTTTCTTT. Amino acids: CASSPLGITEAFF. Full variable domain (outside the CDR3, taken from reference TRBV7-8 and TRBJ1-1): GAGVSQSPRYKVAKRGQDVALRCDPISGHVSLFWYQQALGQGPEFLTYFQNEAQLDKSGLPSDRFFAERPEGSVSTLKIQRTQQEDSAVYLCASSPLGITEAFFGQGTRLTVV.

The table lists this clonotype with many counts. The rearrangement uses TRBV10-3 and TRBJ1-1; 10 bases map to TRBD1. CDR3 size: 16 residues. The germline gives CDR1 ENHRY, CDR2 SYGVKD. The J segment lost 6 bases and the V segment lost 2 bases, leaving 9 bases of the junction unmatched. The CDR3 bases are TGTGCCATCAGTGAGACCCCCGGACAGGGGGAGCCTGAAGCTTTCTTT. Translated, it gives CAISETPGQGEPEAFF.

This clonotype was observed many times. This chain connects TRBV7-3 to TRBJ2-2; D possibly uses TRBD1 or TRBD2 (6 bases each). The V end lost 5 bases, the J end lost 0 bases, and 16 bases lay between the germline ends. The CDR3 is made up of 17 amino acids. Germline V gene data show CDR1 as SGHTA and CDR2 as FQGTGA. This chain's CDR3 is CASSTIGGGANTGELFF. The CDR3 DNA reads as TGTGCCAGCAGCACGATAGGGGGAGGCGCGAACACCGGGGAGCTGTTTTTT.

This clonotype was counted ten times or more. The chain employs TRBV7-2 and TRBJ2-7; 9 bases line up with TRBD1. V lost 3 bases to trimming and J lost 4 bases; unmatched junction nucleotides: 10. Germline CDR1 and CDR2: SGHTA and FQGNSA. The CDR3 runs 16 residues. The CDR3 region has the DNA TGTGCCAGCAGCTTCACAGGGGGCGCAGGATGGTACGAGCAGTACTTC. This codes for CASSFTGGAGWYEQYF.

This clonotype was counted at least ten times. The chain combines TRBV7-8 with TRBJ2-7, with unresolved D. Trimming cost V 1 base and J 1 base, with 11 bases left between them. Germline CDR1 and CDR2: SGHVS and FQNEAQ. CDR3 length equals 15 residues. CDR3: CASSLEVLGSYEQYF. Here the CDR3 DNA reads TGTGCCAGCAGCTTAGAGGTTCTGGGTTCCTACGAGCAGTACTTC.

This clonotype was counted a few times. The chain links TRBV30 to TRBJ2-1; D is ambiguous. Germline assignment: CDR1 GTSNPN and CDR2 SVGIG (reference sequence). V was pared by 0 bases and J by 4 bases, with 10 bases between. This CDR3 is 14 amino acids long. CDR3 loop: CAWSVQRTYNEQFF. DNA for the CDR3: TGTGCCTGGAGTGTCCAGCGAACTTACAATGAGCAGTTCTTC. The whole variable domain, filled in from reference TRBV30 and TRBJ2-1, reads SQTIHQWPATLVQPVGSPLSLECTVEGTSNPNLYWYRQAAGRGLQLLFYSVGIGQISSEVPQNLSASRPQDRQFILSSKKLLLSDSGFYLCAWSVQRTYNEQFFGPGTRLTVL.

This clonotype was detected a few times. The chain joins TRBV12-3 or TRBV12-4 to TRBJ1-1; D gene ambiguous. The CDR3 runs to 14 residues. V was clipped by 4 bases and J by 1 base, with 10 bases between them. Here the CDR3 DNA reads TGTGCCAGCAGTTGGCGTCAGAGGAACACTGAAGCTTTCTTT. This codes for CASSWRQRNTEAFF.